The 23 T cell receptor beta chains reported below all come from one sample, sequenced in a study of response to subunit inactivated influenza vaccine. TCRdb itself ran the RT-PCR reads through MiXCR, one entry per CDR3 protein. The sample includes 800,000 to 1,000,000 distinct CDR3 sequences, about 20% of them seen just once. Sequencing was performed on PBMCs from blood, taken about 5 days after vaccination. The origin of the receptors is a man aged 45 to 65 who received an inactivated influenza vaccine.

V usage is TRBV2 and J usage is TRBJ1-5; 8 bases match TRBD1. CDR1 is SNHLY, CDR2 FYNNEI, per germline. This CDR3 comprises 16 residues. V trimming: 1 base; J trimming: 3 bases; junction bases outside the gene matches: 5. In DNA, the CDR3 is TGTGCCAGCAGTGAAGTCCGGACAGGGTTCAATCAGCCCCAGCATTTT. It codes for CASSEVRTGFNQPQHF.

This clonotype was picked up many times. The rearrangement joins TRBV5-1 to TRBJ1-4; the match to TRBD1 covers 9 bases. Trimming at V came to 4 bases and at J to 6 bases, leaving 4 bases not matched to a gene. This CDR3 has 14 amino acids. Germline V gene sequence: CDR1 SGHRS, CDR2 YFSETQ. CDR3 in amino acids: CASSPGDRDEKLFF. DNA of the CDR3: TGCGCCAGCAGCCCAGGGGACAGGGATGAAAAACTGTTTTTT.

The CDR3 here is CASRSGTGVFGYTF. As DNA, the CDR3 is TGTGCCAGCAGGTCCGGGACAGGGGTTTTTGGCTACACCTTC. The V call is TRBV9, the J call TRBJ1-2, with 10 bases fitting TRBD1. CDR1 and CDR2 from the germline V gene are SGDLS and YYNGEE. The length of the CDR3 is 14 residues. The junction had 8 bases not matched to a gene; V was cut back by 5 bases and J by 7 bases.

This clonotype was found many times. The rearrangement links TRBV7-9 to TRBJ2-7, with TRBD2 matching 8 bases. Germline V CDR1 and CDR2: SEHNR, FQNEAQ (reference sequence). The CDR3 extends over 13 amino acids. V lost 5 bases and J lost 7; bases outside the gene matches: 7. CDR3 amino acids: CASSMLGLVEQYF. The CDR3 DNA reads TGTGCCAGCAGCATGCTGGGACTAGTGGAGCAGTACTTC.

The rearrangement links TRBV28 to TRBJ2-5; D remains unclear. Germline CDR1 MDHEN, CDR2 SYDVKM. The CDR3 totals 13 residues. The ends were cut back, 3 bases at V and 1 base at J, with 6 bases in the middle. The CDR3 loop is CASSFPVQETQYF. Here the CDR3 DNA reads TGTGCCAGCAGTTTCCCAGTCCAAGAGACCCAGTACTTC.

The chain is built from TRBV4-3 and TRBJ2-7; D remains unclear. The CDR3 is made up of 15 amino acids. Looked up from germline, CDR1 is LGHNA and CDR2 is YSLEER. V lost 0 bases, J lost 0 bases, and 9 bases lay in between. The CDR3 reads CASSQDLRNSYEQYF. DNA of the CDR3: TGCGCCAGCAGCCAAGATCTAAGGAACTCCTACGAGCAGTACTTC.

This clonotype has a handful of counts. V is TRBV20-1 and J is TRBJ1-1; the D gene is possibly TRBD1 (5 bases). The length of the CDR3 is 14 residues. The germline CDR1 and CDR2 sequences are DFQATT and SNEGSKA (reference sequence). The ends were cut back, 1 base at V and 4 bases at J, with 13 bases in the middle. The DNA for the CDR3 is TGCAGTGCTAGAGTCTCCGGGACTTTCACTGAAGCTTTCTTT. Its translation: CSARVSGTFTEAFF.

CDR3 region: CATSDFKASGQETQYF. The CDR3 DNA reads TGTGCCACCAGTGATTTTAAAGCTAGCGGACAAGAGACCCAGTACTTC. The rearrangement uses TRBV24-1 and TRBJ2-5, with TRBD2 matching over 7 bases. CDR1 and CDR2 from the germline V gene are KGHDR and SFDVKD. CDR3 length equals 16 residues. J lost 2 bases, V lost 1 base, and 6 bases had no gene match.

This clonotype occurred a few times. The chain employs TRBV6-1 and TRBJ2-3, with TRBD2 matching over 11 bases. The germline CDR1 and CDR2 sequences are MNHNS and SASEGT. The V and J ends lost 7 bases and 2 bases, in that order; junction bases with no gene match: 14. The CDR3 runs to 18 residues. The CDR3 loop reads CASTPGRLAGKITDTQYF. The CDR3 nucleotides are TGTGCCAGCACCCCCGGCAGACTAGCGGGAAAGATCACAGATACGCAGTATTTT.

The J gene is TRBJ2-1, the V gene TRBV6-2 or TRBV6-3; TRBD1 or TRBD2 may be the D gene (5 bases each). In germline, CDR1 is MNHEY, CDR2 SVGEGT. There are 14 residues in the CDR3. V was clipped by 7 bases and J by 4 bases, with 14 bases between them. CDR3 sequence: CASKLGTGYNEQFF. The CDR3 bases are TGTGCCAGCAAGCTAGGGACGGGGTACAATGAGCAGTTCTTC.

This clonotype occurred a few times. V and J are TRBV20-1 and TRBJ1-1; D might be TRBD1 (5 bases). The CDR3 is 15 amino acids. V was cut by 3 bases and J by 1 base, with 15 bases left in between. CDR1 and CDR2 (germline): DFQATT, SNEGSKA (reference sequence). CDR3 coding DNA: TGCAGTGCTAGCAGCTTTGTGAGGGGGAACACTGAAGCTTTCTTT. This translates into CSASSFVRGNTEAFF.

This clonotype was seen at least ten times. J is TRBJ2-7 and V is TRBV9; TRBD2 aligns across 7 bases. This CDR3 spans 14 amino acids. V trimming: 0 bases; J trimming: 2 bases; junction bases outside the gene matches: 2. The V gene's germline CDR1 is SGDLS and CDR2 YYNGEE. CDR3 coding DNA: TGTGCCAGCAGCGTAGATGGGGGGGCCTACGAGCAGTACTTC. Protein sequence: CASSVDGGAYEQYF.

CDR3 sequence reads: CASSMGPSYEQYF. CDR3 nucleotide sequence: TGTGCCAGCAGCATGGGACCCAGCTACGAGCAGTACTTC. V is TRBV9 and J is TRBJ2-7, with D perhaps given as TRBD1 or TRBD2 (5 bases each). V shed 4 bases and J shed 3 bases, with 11 bases lying between them. CDR3 length: 13 amino acids. In germline, CDR1 is SGDLS, CDR2 YYNGEE.

The chain joins TRBV18 to TRBJ2-2, with D hard to call. Germline V gene lookup returns CDR1 KGHSH and CDR2 LQKENI. V was clipped by 2 bases and J by 5 bases, with 6 bases between them. This CDR3 comprises 13 residues. The CDR3 loop reads CASSPMKTGELFF. The DNA of the CDR3 is TGTGCCAGCTCACCAATGAAGACCGGGGAGCTGTTTTTT.

The chain couples TRBV11-2 to TRBJ2-1; 12 nucleotides align to TRBD1. The CDR3 covers 16 residues. V lost 4 bases and J lost 7; bases outside the gene matches: 8. Germline V gene sequence: CDR1 SGHAT, CDR2 FQNNGV. CDR3 protein: CASSSLKGQGANEQFF. The CDR3 DNA follows: TGTGCCAGCAGCTCCCTGAAGGGACAGGGGGCGAATGAGCAGTTCTTC.

The V gene is TRBV4-1, the J gene TRBJ1-2; the D gene is possibly TRBD1 (6 bases). V dropped 1 base and J dropped 7 bases, with 13 bases sitting between them. Germline values: CDR1 MGHRA, CDR2 YSYEKL. The CDR3 runs 14 residues. In nucleotides, the CDR3 is TGCGCCAGCAGCCAAGTAGGGGTGGGGGCTGGCTACACCTTC. It translates to CASSQVGVGAGYTF.

This clonotype has a handful of counts. The chain combines TRBV27 with TRBJ2-3; 13 nucleotides agree with TRBD2. CDR1 and CDR2 (germline): MNHEY, SMNVEV (reference sequence). There are 15 residues in the CDR3. Trimming took 7 bases from V and 1 from J; bases not matched to a gene: 2. The CDR3 sequence: CASNGLAGGTDTQYF. CDR3 nucleotide sequence: TGTGCCAGCAACGGACTAGCGGGAGGCACAGATACGCAGTATTTT.

The V call is TRBV12-3 or TRBV12-4, the J call TRBJ2-2; the D gene is possibly TRBD2 (6 bases). The CDR3 runs to 15 residues. Deletions cut 6 bases from V and 4 bases from J, with 15 bases between. CDR3 bases: TGTGCCAGCAGCCCCCAGGCGGGGCCCACCGGGGAGCTGTTTTTT. Its translation is CASSPQAGPTGELFF.

This clonotype was observed many times. This chain links TRBV20-1 with TRBJ1-6; possibly TRBD1 for D (5 bases). The CDR3 runs to 14 residues. Trimming stripped 6 bases from V and 8 bases from J, with 17 bases between. CDR1 is DFQATT and CDR2 is SNEGSKA in the germline V gene (reference sequence). As DNA, the CDR3 is TGCAGTGCAGAACCAGGGAGAGGGCATTCACCCCTCCACTTT. Protein sequence: CSAEPGRGHSPLHF.

This clonotype was picked up many times. V and J are TRBV11-2 and TRBJ2-7, with unresolved D. CDR1 is SGHAT, CDR2 FQNNGV, per germline. Deletions cut 6 bases from V and 0 bases from J, with 9 bases between. This CDR3 comprises 13 residues. CDR3 sequence: CASRLLSSYEQYF. The CDR3 DNA is TGTGCCAGCAGGTTACTCAGCTCCTACGAGCAGTACTTC.

Only a few counts were recorded for this clonotype. This chain uses TRBV12-3 or TRBV12-4 with TRBJ2-4, with a weak D call TRBD2 (5 bases). V lost 6 bases and J 13 bases, leaving 19 bases between the germline ends. This CDR3 region has 13 residues. CDR3 region: CASSRDSATGQYF. In DNA, the CDR3 is TGTGCCAGCAGCCGCGACTCAGCGACGGGGCAGTACTTC.

This clonotype was counted a few times. The chain has TRBV9 and TRBJ2-2; no reliable D call. The germline V and J ends were trimmed by 4 bases and 5 bases, with 12 bases remaining between them. The CDR3 totals 14 residues. Germline CDR1 and CDR2: SGDLS and YYNGEE. CDR3 DNA sequence: TGTGCCAGCAGCCTGATGGAGAAAACCGGGGAGCTGTTTTTT. This sequence encodes CASSLMEKTGELFF.

V is TRBV3-1 and J is TRBJ2-7, with D possibly TRBD1 on 5 matching bases. This CDR3 is 15 amino acids long. V was cut by 6 bases and J by 5 bases, with 20 bases left in between. CDR1 is LGHDT and CDR2 is YNNKEL in the germline V gene (reference sequence). CDR3 DNA sequence: TGTGCCAGCAGAGGCGGAACAGGACCCTTCAACGAGCAGTACTTC. Residues: CASRGGTGPFNEQYF.